The text below deals with one T cell receptor (beta chain). Antigen unknown. The source of the sample is a study of OX40 agonist ivuxolimab in advanced cancers. Study-level information: Across the patients, intravenous ivuxolimab was delivered every 2 weeks at 0.01 to 10 mg/kg. Partial responses occurred in three patients (one hepatocellular carcinoma, two cutaneous melanoma).

The study, taken as a whole, reports: Relative to CD4+, CD8+ T cells held more expanded clones on average. Low normalized T-cell clonal expansion also characterized some of the nonresponders.

Profiled with immunoSEQ multiplex PCR; TCRdb holds only in-frame clones, not every one. Found here are tens of thousands of clones, 70% to 90% of them singletons; the top ten hold about 18%. This TCR came from an adult with an advanced solid tumor such as melanoma, head and neck, liver or kidney cancer. The sample consisted of CD4+ or CD8+ T cells sorted from blood, taken in a trial of the OX40 agonist ivuxolimab.

CDR3 residues: CASSQLQGANEKLFF. The CDR3 coding sequence is TGTGCCAGCAGTCAATTACAGGGGGCTAATGAAAAACTGTTTTTT. The J gene is TRBJ1-4, the V gene TRBV28, with TRBD1 matching 8 bases. Looked up from germline, CDR1 is MDHEN and CDR2 is SYDVKM. The CDR3 consists of 15 residues. The junction had 5 bases not matched to a gene; V was cut back by 5 bases and J by 3 bases.